The following is a T cell receptor (beta chain) sequence with its context. In the PCR, 60 Vbeta and 13 Jbeta primers were used. Profiling relied on immunoSEQ multiplex PCR, and the TCRdb table lists in-frame clones only, not all of them. The table records roughly 82,000 clones, 72% of them present only once. The data belong to a study of cytomegalovirus exposure and HLA in healthy donors. This receptor was obtained from a woman between 40 and 55 years old in good health and CMV-seropositive. The sample taken for sequencing was PBMCs.

The CDR3 coding sequence is TGTGCCAGCAGTTACTCGGGACAGGGGGCCCACGAGCAGTACTTC. It specifies CASSYSGQGAHEQYF. This sequence joins TRBV6-5 and TRBJ2-7; 12 bases line up with TRBD1. The CDR3 loop spans 15 amino acids. V shed 0 bases, J shed 5 bases, and the junction held 2 bases outside the gene matches. Germline assignment: CDR1 MNHEY and CDR2 SVGAGI.